This is a list of T cell receptor beta chains from one sample in a study of blood T cell repertoires in COVID-19. TCRdb's copy holds only in-frame clones and misses some; the assay was immunoSEQ multiplex PCR. The sample lists about 220,000 clones, less than 85% occurring once. The source material was peripheral blood. These receptors were collected from a woman of 80 years or more with acute or convalescent COVID-19. Each CDR3 is given with its conserved first and last residue. D genes are given only for firm matches. The listing skips clone size in some rows; elsewhere it reads once, few, many or a size class.

CDR3,DNA,D,J,V,size
CASSQSSLAGGHNEQFF,TGTGCCAGCAGCCAGTCATCATTAGCGGGGGGTCACAATGAGCAGTTCTTC,TRBD2,TRBJ2-1,TRBV4-2,.
CASSTRTGGSDTQYF,TGTGCCAGCAGTACCCGGACAGGGGGCTCAGATACGCAGTATTTT,TRBD1,TRBJ2-3,TRBV28,.
CASSSLDRAGNQPQHF,TGTGCCAGCAGTTCCCTCGACAGGGCAGGCAATCAGCCCCAGCATTTT,TRBD1,TRBJ1-5,TRBV6-2/TRBV6-3,.
CASTMGGGRLGEKLFF,TGTGCCAGCACCATGGGCGGGGGGCGCCTAGGGGAAAAACTGTTTTTT,.,TRBJ1-4,TRBV5-4,.
CASSGSGVQETQYF,TGTGCCAGCAGTGGGTCGGGGGTACAAGAGACCCAGTACTTC,.,TRBJ2-5,TRBV2,.
CASSDPGTTEAFF,TGTGCCAGCAGTGATCCAGGAACCACTGAAGCTTTCTTT,.,TRBJ1-1,TRBV2,few
CASSLALGGRGNYGYTF,TGTGCCAGCAGCTTAGCGCTAGGGGGCAGGGGGAACTATGGCTACACCTTC,TRBD1,TRBJ1-2,TRBV7-9,.
CASSLASGRLAKNIQYF,TGCGCCAGCAGCTTGGCCTCAGGGCGATTGGCCAAAAACATTCAGTACTTC,.,TRBJ2-4,TRBV5-1,.
CASSLSLGNTEAFF,TGTGCCAGCAGCTTGAGTCTAGGGAACACTGAAGCTTTCTTT,.,TRBJ1-1,TRBV5-4,.
CASSYLWDIGTDTQYF,TGTGCCAGCAGTTATTTATGGGACATAGGCACAGATACGCAGTATTTT,.,TRBJ2-3,TRBV6-5,.
CASSSRQANQPQHF,TGTGCCAGTAGTTCACGACAGGCGAATCAGCCCCAGCATTTT,.,TRBJ1-5,TRBV19,.
CASSDYGGNTGELFF,TGTGCCAGCAGTGACTACGGGGGGAACACCGGGGAGCTGTTTTTT,.,TRBJ2-2,TRBV6-4,.
CASSLSVGNTIYF,TGTGCCAGCAGCTTGTCGGTCGGGAACACCATATATTTT,.,TRBJ1-3,TRBV5-5,few
CASSEGLGIGEKLFF,TGTGCCAGCAGTGAAGGACTAGGGATAGGGGAAAAACTGTTTTTT,.,TRBJ1-4,TRBV25-1,few
CASGTGRTDTQYF,TGTGCCAGCGGCACAGGGCGTACAGATACGCAGTATTTT,.,TRBJ2-3,TRBV11-2,.
CASSLSPVGGAFF,TGTGCCAGCAGTTTATCGCCGGTGGGAGGCGCTTTCTTT,.,TRBJ1-1,TRBV27,once
CAWSDNPYEQYF,TGTGCCTGGAGTGACAATCCGTACGAGCAGTACTTC,.,TRBJ2-7,TRBV30,.
CASSFLQGMNTEAFF,TGTGCCAGCAGCTTCCTTCAGGGAATGAACACTGAAGCTTTCTTT,.,TRBJ1-1,TRBV11-3,.
CASSASAGGYGYTF,TGTGCCAGCAGCGCCTCAGCGGGCGGCTATGGCTACACCTTC,.,TRBJ1-2,TRBV6-4,.
CATSEGTGLDRGEQFF,TGTGCCACCAGTGAAGGGACAGGGCTGGACCGGGGTGAGCAGTTCTTC,TRBD1,TRBJ2-1,TRBV24-1,.
CASSHQGRNTEAFF,TGTGCCAGCAGCCACCAGGGGAGGAACACTGAAGCTTTCTTT,.,TRBJ1-1,TRBV3-1/TRBV3-2,.
CASSYVQGLSGNTIYF,TGTGCCAGCAGTTACGTCCAGGGACTCTCTGGAAACACCATATATTTT,.,TRBJ1-3,TRBV6-5,.
CSATTGNTIYF,TGCAGTGCTACAACAGGAAACACCATATATTTT,.,TRBJ1-3,TRBV20-1,.
CASSDPGTAYGYTF,TGTGCCAGCAGTGACCCTGGGACAGCCTATGGCTACACCTTC,TRBD1,TRBJ1-2,TRBV6-4,.
CASSSRDEQFF,TGTGCCAGCAGTTCGCGGGATGAGCAGTTCTTC,.,TRBJ2-1,TRBV12-3/TRBV12-4,.
CASSTNRQGGNEQFF,TGTGCCAGCAGTACGAACCGACAGGGGGGCAATGAGCAGTTCTTC,TRBD1,TRBJ2-1,TRBV27,.
CASSRTGDWLQPQHF,TGTGCCAGCAGCCGAACAGGGGACTGGCTGCAGCCCCAGCATTTT,TRBD1,TRBJ1-5,TRBV3-1/TRBV3-2,.
CASSLALGGRRDGYTF,TGTGCCAGCAGCTTGGCCTTGGGGGGGCGACGGGATGGCTACACCTTC,.,TRBJ1-2,TRBV5-4,.
CASSEYGGKEKLFF,TGTGCCAGCAGTGAATACGGGGGGAAGGAAAAACTGTTTTTT,.,TRBJ1-4,TRBV25-1,.
CASSAGRGAFF,TGTGCCAGCAGCGCGGGGCGCGGGGCTTTCTTT,.,TRBJ1-1,TRBV3-1/TRBV3-2,.
CASSQAGQGNAEAFF,TGTGCCAGCAGCCAAGCCGGACAGGGGAATGCTGAAGCTTTCTTT,TRBD1,TRBJ1-1,TRBV3-1/TRBV3-2,.
CASSAETGVGTEAFF,TGTGCCAGCAGCGCCGAGACAGGGGTCGGCACTGAAGCTTTCTTT,TRBD1,TRBJ1-1,TRBV11-3,.
CASRPGRGSFDGYTF,TGTGCCAGCAGACCGGGCCGAGGGTCCTTCGATGGCTACACCTTC,.,TRBJ1-2,TRBV9,.
CASSLTVDSPLHF,TGTGCCAGCAGCCTGACAGTTGATTCACCCCTCCACTTT,.,TRBJ1-6,TRBV11-2,.
CASSQGSGGGGTDTQYF,TGTGCCAGCAGCCAAGGGAGCGGGGGGGGCGGCACAGATACGCAGTATTTT,TRBD2,TRBJ2-3,TRBV4-2,.
CASSRTVSSYEQYF,TGTGCCAGCAGCCGCACGGTTAGCTCCTACGAGCAGTACTTC,.,TRBJ2-7,TRBV5-4,.
CASSLGGGPYNEQFF,TGCGCCAGCAGCTTGGGCGGGGGCCCATACAATGAGCAGTTCTTC,.,TRBJ2-1,TRBV5-1,.